This T cell receptor (beta chain) derives from a study of T cells in Graves' hyperthyroidism and ophthalmopathy. Amplification yielded TCR beta CDR3 regions, with RNA transcripts as the source. Carried out on the TCR CDR3, a first-round RT-PCR used the HTBI primer set. MiXCR, run by TCRdb on the multiplex PCR reads, gives a single entry per CDR3 protein. The sample shows fewer than 500,000 distinct CDR3 sequences, approximately 15% of them seen only once. CDR3 size: 16 residues. Looked up from germline, CDR1 is MNHEY and CDR2 is SMNVEV (reference sequence). Trimming removed 4 bases from V and 4 bases from J; junction bases left unmatched: 9. In this sample, this clonotype turned up a few times.

This clonotype was obtained from a man aged 25 to 40 with Graves' hyperthyroidism that later progressed to Graves' ophthalmopathy. Sample: blood. V usage is TRBV27 and J usage is TRBJ2-1; 8 positions agree with TRBD2. This CDR3 is CASSYPGLGDYNEQFF. The CDR3 bases are TGTGCCAGCAGTTATCCGGGACTAGGCGATTACAATGAGCAGTTCTTC.